These T cell receptor beta chains were read from a single sample in a study of T-cell reconstitution after alpha-beta-depleted transplantation in children. TCRdb called the PCR reads again in MiXCR, with one record for every CDR3 protein. This repertoire shows roughly 200,000 distinct CDR3 sequences, about 7% found once; its top ten account for less than 7%. The sequences come from PBMCs, collected before TCRalphabeta/CD19-depleted stem cell transplant. The receptors were sampled from a boy aged 2 to 10 with acute lymphoblastic leukemia, due to receive a stem cell transplant. Each CDR3 is given with its conserved first and last residue. A D gene is named only where the DNA matches it firmly. The listing skips clone size in some rows; elsewhere it reads once, few, many or a size class.

V gene,J gene,clone size,D gene,CDR3 DNA,CDR3 protein
TRBV7-2,TRBJ1-6,.,TRBD1,TGTGCCAGCAGCTGGGGGGGGAGCAGGGGGCTTAATTCACCCCTCCACTTT,CASSWGGSRGLNSPLHF
TRBV28,TRBJ1-1,many,.,TGTGCCAGCAGTACGAACAAGGTTTCCCCTACGGAGAACACTGAAGCTTTCTTT,CASSTNKVSPTENTEAFF
TRBV7-9,TRBJ2-1,many,.,TGTGCCAGCAGCTCCCGGACCCTTAATGAGCAGTTCTTC,CASSSRTLNEQFF
TRBV7-2,TRBJ2-1,.,.,TGTGCCAGCAGCCCCCTGTTGGGGGAGCAGTTCTTC,CASSPLLGEQFF
TRBV5-1,TRBJ2-1,many,.,TGCGCCAGCAGCTTGATCGGAGGGGGAAGCACCTACAATGAGCAGTTCTTC,CASSLIGGGSTYNEQFF
TRBV3-1,TRBJ1-1,many,TRBD1,TGTGCCAGCAGTCCCACAGGGGGCCTGACTGAAGCTTTCTTT,CASSPTGGLTEAFF
TRBV12-3/TRBV12-4,TRBJ1-4,many,.,TGTGCCAGCAGTGAATCTAATGAAAAACTGTTTTTT,CASSESNEKLFF
TRBV20-1,TRBJ2-4,many,TRBD2,TGCAGTGCTAGAGAAGTGACTAGCTCGGCAAACATTCAGTACTTC,CSAREVTSSANIQYF
TRBV12-3/TRBV12-4,TRBJ2-1,many,.,TGTGCCAGCAGTTTAAGTTGGGTAGGGGGTTACAATGAGCAGTTCTTC,CASSLSWVGGYNEQFF
TRBV15,TRBJ2-7,many,TRBD1,TGTGCCACCAGCAGAGATCCCCAGGGGGCCGTCTACGAGCAGTACTTC,CATSRDPQGAVYEQYF
TRBV20-1,TRBJ2-1,.,.,TGCAGTGCTAGGCAGGAAGAGGGGGTTAGTTTTTACAATGAGCAGTTCTTC,CSARQEEGVSFYNEQFF
TRBV7-9,TRBJ2-1,many,.,TGTGCCAGCAGCTTACCAGGAACCCCCGATGAGCAGTTCTTC,CASSLPGTPDEQFF
TRBV25-1,TRBJ2-2,many,TRBD2,TGTGCCAGCAGTGAATATGCGGTAGCGGGGGGCACCGGGGAGCTGTTTTTT,CASSEYAVAGGTGELFF
TRBV10-3,TRBJ2-1,few,.,TGTGCCATCGGCGTCAGCTCCTACAATGAGCAGTTCTTC,CAIGVSSYNEQFF
TRBV20-1,TRBJ1-1,few,.,TGCAGTGCCCCCGACAGAGGGGGTATGAACACTGAAGCTTTCTTT,CSAPDRGGMNTEAFF
TRBV20-1,TRBJ2-5,many,TRBD1,TGCAGTGCTCCCCGGGACAGTGCGGATGAGTACTTC,CSAPRDSADEYF
TRBV3-1,TRBJ2-3,many,.,TGTGCCAGCAGCCAAGAGCTGGGGACTCCAGATACGCAGTATTTT,CASSQELGTPDTQYF
TRBV28,TRBJ1-1,few,.,TGTGCCAGGAGAGGAGGGGAAGGCACTGAAGCTTTCTTT,CARRGGEGTEAFF
TRBV28,TRBJ1-1,.,.,TGTGCCAGCAGTTTATCCCCGGTATTCACTGAAGCTTTCTTT,CASSLSPVFTEAFF
TRBV5-1,TRBJ1-1,.,.,TGCGCCAGCAGCTTGGCGGGCGAAGGGGGCACTGAAGCTTTCTTT,CASSLAGEGGTEAFF
TRBV7-2,TRBJ2-5,.,.,TGTGCCAGCAGCTTAGATTCATTTGGGACCCAGTACTTC,CASSLDSFGTQYF
TRBV7-9,TRBJ2-1,many,TRBD2,TGTGCCAGCAGCTTAGGCCCTAGCGGGAGTTCCTTTAATGAGCAGTTCTTC,CASSLGPSGSSFNEQFF
TRBV29-1,TRBJ2-5,many,.,TGCAGCGTTCGTGCGGGAGAGACCCAGTACTTC,CSVRAGETQYF
TRBV4-1,TRBJ1-2,.,.,TGCGCCAGCAGCCAAGCATCCCGCTACACCTTC,CASSQASRYTF
TRBV2,TRBJ2-5,.,.,TGTGCCAGCAGTAGCCGGGACGGAGAAGAGACCCAGTACTTC,CASSSRDGEETQYF
TRBV29-1,TRBJ2-2,many,.,TGCAGCGCGCGAGGGGGTGTGGCCGGGGAGCTGTTTTTT,CSARGGVAGELFF
TRBV28,TRBJ2-1,many,TRBD1,TGTGCCAGCAGTTCGGGGTCCGGGACAGGGAACAATGAGCAGTTCTTC,CASSSGSGTGNNEQFF
TRBV5-6,TRBJ2-1,few,TRBD1,TGTGCCAGCAGAAACACCGGGACAGGGCGATTGGAGCAGTTCTTC,CASRNTGTGRLEQFF
TRBV5-1,TRBJ2-1,many,.,TGCGCCAGCAGCCGGAGTTGGGGGGCAAGCGACAATGAGCAGTTCTTC,CASSRSWGASDNEQFF
TRBV28,TRBJ2-7,.,TRBD1,TGTGCCAGCAGCCCGCCCGGGACAGTATACGAGCAGTACTTC,CASSPPGTVYEQYF
TRBV27,TRBJ1-6,.,.,TGTGCCAGCAGTTTTGGGGTGGGGGGGAGAGGATCACCCCTCCACTTT,CASSFGVGGRGSPLHF
TRBV12-3/TRBV12-4,TRBJ2-2,many,.,TGTGCCAGCAGGGAGGGGACTTCGAACACCGGGGAGCTGTTTTTT,CASREGTSNTGELFF
TRBV7-2,TRBJ2-1,many,.,TGTGCCAGCAGCTTAGTTCGGGGCGGAGAGCAGTTCTTC,CASSLVRGGEQFF